The clone carrying this T cell receptor beta chain was counted ten times or more. The data were taken from a study of T cells in Graves' hyperthyroidism and ophthalmopathy. It was considered stable Graves' hyperthyroidism when ophthalmopathy did not progress within 18 months. Hyperthyroidism, newly diagnosed and lasting under 2 months, affected patients aged 18 to 65. The CDR3 runs to 15 residues. V gave up 3 bases and J gave up 4 bases, with 15 bases separating them. CDR1 and CDR2 (germline): SGHAT, FQNNGV. The source material, RNA transcripts, was used to amplify TCR beta CDR3 regions. Researchers ran a first-round RT-PCR on the TCR CDR3 using the HTBI primer set. MiXCR, applied by TCRdb to the multiplex PCR reads, yields one record per CDR3 protein. The repertoire includes about 500,000 distinct CDR3 sequences, over 15% of them detected once, and about 17% sits in the top ten.

The material sequenced was blood. The receptor was isolated from a woman aged 18-30 years with Graves' hyperthyroidism. The V call is TRBV11-2, the J call TRBJ1-2; D is possibly TRBD1 (5 bases). The CDR3 is CASSLGLDFTYGYTF. For the CDR3, the DNA is TGTGCCAGCAGCTTGGGACTCGACTTCACCTATGGCTACACCTTC.